Listed here are 20 T cell receptor beta chains from one sample, sequenced in a study of T cells after yellow fever vaccination. MiXCR, applied by TCRdb to the 5' RACE reads, yields one record per CDR3 protein. The sample yields some 560,000 distinct CDR3 sequences, about 19% seen once. Source: PBMCs, taken 15 days after the yellow fever booster vaccination. The receptors stem from a young man who received the YFV17D yellow fever vaccine.

The chain joins TRBV7-2 to TRBJ2-3, with TRBD1 matching 7 bases. This CDR3 has 13 residues. CDR1 and CDR2 (germline): SGHTA, FQGNSA. V trimming: 5 bases; J trimming: 6 bases; junction bases outside the gene matches: 5. The CDR3 spells CASSATGEDTQYF. The CDR3 region has the DNA TGTGCCAGCAGCGCCACAGGGGAGGATACGCAGTATTTT. Complete variable domain (other parts from reference TRBV7-2 and TRBJ2-3): GAGVSQSPSNKVTEKGKDVELRCDPISGHTALYWYRQSLGQGLEFLIYFQGNSAPDKSGLPSDRFSAERTGGSVSTLTIQRTQQEDSAVYLCASSATGEDTQYFGPGTRLTVL.

This chain joins TRBV5-1 and TRBJ2-3; TRBD1 agrees at 8 bases. The germline gives CDR1 SGHRS, CDR2 YFSETQ. With V trimmed by 2 bases and J by 4 bases, 3 bases remained unmatched. The CDR3 has 14 amino acids. CDR3 in DNA: TGCGCCAGCAGCTTTCTGACAGGGGCAGATACGCAGTATTTT. The encoded protein is CASSFLTGADTQYF. Supplemented by reference TRBV5-1 and TRBJ2-3, the full variable domain reads KAGVTQTPRYLIKTRGQQVTLSCSPISGHRSVSWYQQTPGQGLQFLFEYFSETQRNKGNFPGRFSGRQFSNSRSEMNVSTLELGDSALYLCASSFLTGADTQYFGPGTRLTVL.

The chain has TRBV5-1 and TRBJ2-2, with D hard to call. V was shortened by 0 bases and J by 2 bases, with 8 bases between the two germline ends. Germline V CDR1 and CDR2: SGHRS, YFSETQ. The CDR3 runs to 15 residues. This chain's CDR3 is CASSLGNTNTGELFF. CDR3 DNA: TGCGCCAGCAGCTTGGGGAATACTAACACCGGGGAGCTGTTTTTT.

The rearrangement uses TRBV11-3 and TRBJ2-1, with 7 positions matching TRBD1. This CDR3 spans 13 amino acids. V lost 6 bases to trimming and J lost 5 bases; unmatched junction nucleotides: 4. CDR1 SGHNT and CDR2 YENEEA come from the germline V gene. In nucleotides, the CDR3 is TGTGCCAGCAGTCGGGACAGCCACAATGAGCAGTTCTTC. It encodes CASSRDSHNEQFF.

The CDR3 DNA reads as TGTGCCAGCAGCTTAGTCTCCACCAGCAATCAGCCCCAGCATTTT. Residues: CASSLVSTSNQPQHF. The V and J genes are TRBV7-2 and TRBJ1-5, with D unclear. The CDR3 is 15 residues long. V lost 1 base to trimming and J lost 1 base, with 8 bases between them. Germline assignment: CDR1 SGHTA and CDR2 FQGNSA.

The chain is built from TRBV7-9 and TRBJ2-2; D unclear. CDR1 is SEHNR and CDR2 is FQNEAQ in the germline V gene (reference sequence). This CDR3 has 15 residues. The germline V and J ends were trimmed by 4 bases and 0 bases, with 9 bases remaining between them. The CDR3 nucleotides read TGTGCCAGCAGCTCCACAGAGCCGAACACCGGGGAGCTGTTTTTT. Its translation: CASSSTEPNTGELFF. Together with reference TRBV7-9 and TRBJ2-2, the CDR3 gives the full variable domain: DTGVSQNPRHKITKRGQNVTFRCDPISEHNRLYWYRQTLGQGPEFLTYFQNEAQLEKSRLLSDRFSAERPKGSFSTLEIQRTEQGDSAMYLCASSSTEPNTGELFFGEGSRLTVL.

The chain is built from TRBV29-1 and TRBJ2-1; tentative D call: TRBD2 (6 bases). Trimming stripped 6 bases from V and 6 bases from J, with 12 bases between. The CDR3 extends over 12 amino acids. Germline V CDR1 and CDR2: SQVTM, ANQGSEA. DNA for the CDR3: TGCAGCGTGCTACACGGGGGCAATGAGCAGTTCTTC. This sequence encodes CSVLHGGNEQFF.

This clonotype was picked up a small number of times. This chain links TRBV20-1 with TRBJ2-7; TRBD2 matches at 10 bases. CDR3 size: 13 residues. The germline CDR1 and CDR2 sequences are DFQATT and SNEGSKA (reference sequence). V trimming: 8 bases; J trimming: 6 bases; junction bases outside the gene matches: 10. Here the CDR3 reads CSSWEAGGIEQYF. In nucleotides, the CDR3 is TGCAGTTCCTGGGAAGCGGGAGGGATCGAGCAGTACTTC.

The chain joins TRBV20-1 to TRBJ1-1; TRBD1 is a possible D gene (6 bases). The V gene lost 2 bases and the J gene lost 3 bases, with 13 bases spanning the gap. Germline CDR1 is DFQATT and CDR2 is SNEGSKA (reference sequence). The CDR3 is 14 amino acids. The CDR3 spells CSARTGSLHTEAFF. The CDR3 nucleotides read TGCAGTGCTAGAACAGGGAGCTTGCACACTGAAGCTTTCTTT.

About this clonotype: One end of the junction does not line up with germline, which may come from a read error. This chain links TRBV20-1 with TRBJ1-1; D might be TRBD1 (6 bases). The germline V gene encodes CDR1 DFQATT and CDR2 SNEGSKA (reference sequence). The CDR3 covers 13 residues. CDR3 nucleotide sequence: TGCAGTGCGAGAGGGCGACAGGAGTTTGAAGCTTTCTTT. Translating gives CSARGRQEFEAFF.

The chain is built from TRBV28 and TRBJ2-3; 7 bases map to TRBD1. J lost 2 bases, V lost 6 bases, and 8 bases had no gene match. The CDR3 extends over 15 amino acids. Germline V gene sequence: CDR1 MDHEN, CDR2 SYDVKM. CDR3 in amino acids: CASRHPGQFTDTQYF. For the CDR3, the DNA is TGTGCCAGCAGACATCCGGGACAGTTCACAGATACGCAGTATTTT. The complete variable domain, with remaining parts taken from reference TRBV28 and TRBJ2-3, reads DVKVTQSSRYLVKRTGEKVFLECVQDMDHENMFWYRQDPGLGLRLIYFSYDVKMKEKGDIPEGYSVSREKKERFSLILESASTNQTSMYLCASRHPGQFTDTQYFGPGTRLTVL.

This clonotype was detected only a few times. The chain carries TRBV5-6 and TRBJ2-3; 8 nucleotides align to TRBD1. The CDR3 loop spans 16 amino acids. The J segment lost 8 bases and the V segment lost 1 base, leaving 12 bases of the junction unmatched. CDR1 and CDR2 (germline): SGHDT, YYEEEE. This CDR3 reads CASSLRMTGVAATQYF. DNA of the CDR3: TGTGCCAGCAGCTTGCGGATGACAGGGGTGGCGGCTACGCAGTATTTT.

V usage is TRBV21-1 and J usage is TRBJ2-1. TRBV21-1 is shown as a pseudogene. This CDR3 spans 11 amino acids. CDR3 DNA: TGTGCCAGAATTCTTTGGAATGAGCAGTTCTTC. Translated, it gives CARILWNEQFF.

The rearrangement joins TRBV10-2 to TRBJ2-4; 9 bases line up with TRBD1. Germline V CDR1 and CDR2: WSHSY, SAAADI. The V and J ends lost 2 bases and 6 bases, in that order; junction bases with no gene match: 8. This CDR3 has 16 residues. The DNA of the CDR3 is TGCGCCAGCAGTGAGACTAAACAGGGGGCGGGAAACATTCAGTACTTC. Its translation: CASSETKQGAGNIQYF.

The CDR3 protein is CASSSHRVTSYEQYF. The CDR3 bases are TGTGCCAGCAGCTCACACAGGGTTACCTCCTACGAGCAGTACTTC. The gene calls are TRBV7-2 and TRBJ2-7, with D maybe TRBD1 (6 bases). With 4 bases removed from V and 0 bases from J, the gap between germline ends came to 13 bases. CDR3 length equals 15 residues. Per the germline V gene, CDR1 is SGHTA and CDR2 is FQGNSA. The full variable domain, its missing parts supplied by reference TRBV7-2 and TRBJ2-7, is GAGVSQSPSNKVTEKGKDVELRCDPISGHTALYWYRQSLGQGLEFLIYFQGNSAPDKSGLPSDRFSAERTGGSVSTLTIQRTQQEDSAVYLCASSSHRVTSYEQYFGPGTRLTVT.

This clonotype was counted only a few times. The gene calls are TRBV28 and TRBJ1-6, with TRBD1 matching over 7 bases. The CDR3 runs to 14 residues. V lost 9 bases to trimming and J lost 7 bases; unmatched junction nucleotides: 9. Germline V gene lookup returns CDR1 MDHEN and CDR2 SYDVKM. DNA for the CDR3: TGTGCCAGTGTAAGAGGGACAGTAAATTCACCCCTCCACTTT. Its translation: CASVRGTVNSPLHF.

This clonotype was found a few times. The chain links TRBV9 to TRBJ1-3; D gene ambiguous. The length of the CDR3 is 16 residues. Per germline, CDR1 SGDLS and CDR2 YYNGEE. V was clipped by 4 bases and J by 0 bases, with 14 bases between them. The chain's CDR3 is CASSSNPRDSGNTIYF. CDR3 in DNA: TGTGCCAGCAGCTCCAACCCCCGAGACTCTGGAAACACCATATATTTT.

This clonotype was detected only a few times. V is TRBV5-1 and J is TRBJ2-1; D unresolved. This CDR3 has 14 amino acids. V lost 5 bases and J lost 8, with 17 bases in between. Germline V gene sequence: CDR1 SGHRS, CDR2 YFSETQ. The CDR3 DNA sequence: TGCGCCAGCAGTGAGACTCAAACTCGGGATGAGCAGTTCTTC. It is translated as CASSETQTRDEQFF.

This chain uses TRBV7-2 with TRBJ1-1; D is unclear. The CDR3 loop spans 14 amino acids. V shed 4 bases and J shed 5 bases, with 14 bases lying between them. CDR1 and CDR2 from the germline V gene are SGHTA and FQGNSA. The DNA of the CDR3 is TGTGCCAGCAGCTCCGCGGTGGTTGGGACTGAAGCTTTCTTT. Its translation is CASSSAVVGTEAFF.

The V and J genes are TRBV7-9 and TRBJ1-4, with D perhaps TRBD1 (6 bases). The CDR3 is 14 amino acids. The germline gives CDR1 SEHNR, CDR2 FQNEAQ (reference sequence). The V end was cut by 4 bases, the J end by 10 bases, with 16 bases between. The CDR3 sequence: CASSSDRQIAKLFF. CDR3 DNA sequence: TGTGCCAGCAGCTCTGACAGGCAAATAGCAAAACTGTTTTTT. Supplemented by reference TRBV7-9 and TRBJ1-4, the full variable domain reads DTGVSQNPRHKITKRGQNVTFRCDPISEHNRLYWYRQTLGQGPEFLTYFQNEAQLEKSRLLSDRFSAERPKGSFSTLEIQRTEQGDSAMYLCASSSDRQIAKLFFGSGTQLSVL.